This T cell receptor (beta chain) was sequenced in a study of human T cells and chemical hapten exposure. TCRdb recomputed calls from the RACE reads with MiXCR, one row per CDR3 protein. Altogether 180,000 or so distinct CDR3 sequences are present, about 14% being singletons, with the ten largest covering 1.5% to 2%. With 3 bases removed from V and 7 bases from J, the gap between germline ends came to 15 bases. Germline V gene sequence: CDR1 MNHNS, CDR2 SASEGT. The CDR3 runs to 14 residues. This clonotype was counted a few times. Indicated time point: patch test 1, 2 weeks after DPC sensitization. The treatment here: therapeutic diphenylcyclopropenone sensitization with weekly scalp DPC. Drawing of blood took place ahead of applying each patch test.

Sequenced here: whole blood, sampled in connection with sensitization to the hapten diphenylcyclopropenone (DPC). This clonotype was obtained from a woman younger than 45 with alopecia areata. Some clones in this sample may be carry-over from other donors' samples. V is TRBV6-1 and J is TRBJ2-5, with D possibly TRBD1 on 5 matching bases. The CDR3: CASSERQGRGTQYF. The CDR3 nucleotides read TGTGCCAGCAGTGAGCGGCAGGGTAGGGGGACCCAGTACTTC.